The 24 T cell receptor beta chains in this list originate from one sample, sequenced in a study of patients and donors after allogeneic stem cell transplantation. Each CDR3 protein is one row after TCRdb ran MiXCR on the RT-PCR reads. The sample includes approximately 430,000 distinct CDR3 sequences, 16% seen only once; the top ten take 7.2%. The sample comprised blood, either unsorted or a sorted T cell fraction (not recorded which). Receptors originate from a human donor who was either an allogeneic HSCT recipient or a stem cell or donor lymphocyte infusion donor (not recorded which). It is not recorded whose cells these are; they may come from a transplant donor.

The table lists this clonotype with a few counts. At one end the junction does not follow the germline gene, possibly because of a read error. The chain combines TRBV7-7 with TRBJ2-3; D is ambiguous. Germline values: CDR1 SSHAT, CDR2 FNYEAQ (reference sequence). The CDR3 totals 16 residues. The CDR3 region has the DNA TGTGCTAGCAGCTTAGGACCGCCTGGGGTCACAGATACGCAGTATTTT. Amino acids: CASSLGPPGVTDTQYF. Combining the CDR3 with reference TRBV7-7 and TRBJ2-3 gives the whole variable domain GAGVSQSPRYKVTKRGQDVTLRCDPISSHATLYWYQQALGQGPEFLTYFNYEAQPDKSGLPSDRFSAERPEGSISTLTIQRTEQRDSAMYRCASSLGPPGVTDTQYFGPGTRLTVL.

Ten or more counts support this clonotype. The CDR3: CASMGYRWAVSQETQYF. The CDR3 DNA sequence: TGTGCCAGCATGGGATATAGGTGGGCAGTCAGCCAAGAGACCCAGTACTTC. This chain connects TRBV25-1 to TRBJ2-5; no firm D call. V shed 7 bases and J shed 1 base, with 22 bases lying between them. In germline, CDR1 is MGHDK, CDR2 SYGVNS. The CDR3 has 17 residues.

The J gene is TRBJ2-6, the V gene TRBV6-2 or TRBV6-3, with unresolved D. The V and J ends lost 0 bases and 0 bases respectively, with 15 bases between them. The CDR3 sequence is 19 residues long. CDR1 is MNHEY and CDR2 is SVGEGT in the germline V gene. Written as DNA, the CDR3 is TGTGCCAGCAGTTACTCTGGCTGGGAATCCCCCTCTGGGGCCAACGTCCTGACTTTC. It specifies CASSYSGWESPSGANVLTF.

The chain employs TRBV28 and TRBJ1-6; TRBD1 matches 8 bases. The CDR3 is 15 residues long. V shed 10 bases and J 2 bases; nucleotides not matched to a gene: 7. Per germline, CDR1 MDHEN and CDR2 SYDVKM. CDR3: CATTPDRAYNSPLHF. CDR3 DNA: TGTGCCACCACCCCGGACAGGGCCTATAATTCACCCCTCCACTTT.

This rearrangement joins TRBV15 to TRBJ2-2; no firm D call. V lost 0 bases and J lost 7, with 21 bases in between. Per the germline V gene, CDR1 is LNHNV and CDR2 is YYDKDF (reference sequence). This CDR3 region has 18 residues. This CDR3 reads CATSRDQSGPEAGGELFF. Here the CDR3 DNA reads TGTGCCACCAGCAGAGATCAGAGTGGACCCGAGGCAGGCGGGGAGCTGTTTTTT.

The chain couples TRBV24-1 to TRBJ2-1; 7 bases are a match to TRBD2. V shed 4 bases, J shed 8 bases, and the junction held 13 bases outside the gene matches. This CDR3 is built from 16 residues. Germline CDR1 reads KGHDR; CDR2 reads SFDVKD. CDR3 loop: CATSDSQRDRRYEQFF. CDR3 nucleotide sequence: TGTGCCACCAGTGACTCGCAGCGGGACCGACGGTATGAGCAGTTCTTC.

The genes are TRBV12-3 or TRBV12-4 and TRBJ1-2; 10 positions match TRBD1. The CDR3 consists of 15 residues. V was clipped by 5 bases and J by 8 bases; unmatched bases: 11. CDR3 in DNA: TGTGCCAGCAGTCCCCGTGGGACAGGGGTTTTCGGCTACACCTTC. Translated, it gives CASSPRGTGVFGYTF.

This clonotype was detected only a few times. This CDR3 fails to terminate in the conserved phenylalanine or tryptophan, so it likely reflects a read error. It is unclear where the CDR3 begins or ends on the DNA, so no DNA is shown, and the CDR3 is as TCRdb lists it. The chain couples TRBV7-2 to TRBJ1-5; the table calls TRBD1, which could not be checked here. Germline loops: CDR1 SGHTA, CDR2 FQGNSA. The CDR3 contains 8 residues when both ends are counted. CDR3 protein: CASSGRTG.

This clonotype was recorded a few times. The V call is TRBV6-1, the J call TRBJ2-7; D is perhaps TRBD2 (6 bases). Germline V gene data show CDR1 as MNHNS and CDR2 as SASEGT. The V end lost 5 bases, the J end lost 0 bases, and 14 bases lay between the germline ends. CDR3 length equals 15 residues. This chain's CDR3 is CASSRTGLNSYEQYF. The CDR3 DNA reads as TGTGCCAGCAGTCGAACGGGACTGAACTCCTACGAGCAGTACTTC.

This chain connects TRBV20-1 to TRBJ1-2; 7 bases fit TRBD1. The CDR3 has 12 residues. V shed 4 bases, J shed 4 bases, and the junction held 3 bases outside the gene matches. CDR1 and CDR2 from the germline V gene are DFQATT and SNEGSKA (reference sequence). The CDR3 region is CSAMAGGYGYTF. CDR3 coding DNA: TGCAGTGCTATGGCAGGGGGCTATGGCTACACCTTC.

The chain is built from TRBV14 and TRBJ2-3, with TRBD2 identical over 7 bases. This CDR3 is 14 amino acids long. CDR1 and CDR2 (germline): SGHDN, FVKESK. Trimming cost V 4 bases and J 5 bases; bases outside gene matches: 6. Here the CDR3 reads CASSLAGVVDTQYF. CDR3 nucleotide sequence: TGTGCCAGCAGCCTGGCGGGAGTCGTAGATACGCAGTATTTT.

The CDR3 loop is CASSLGPIAGGAGELFF. For the CDR3, the DNA is TGTGCCAGCAGCTTAGGTCCTATAGCGGGAGGTGCCGGGGAGCTGTTTTTT. V and J are TRBV7-3 and TRBJ2-2, with TRBD2 identical over 10 bases. The CDR3 has 17 residues. With 2 bases clipped from V and 6 bases from J, the junction kept 9 bases outside the gene matches. Germline CDR1 is SGHTA and CDR2 is FQGTGA.

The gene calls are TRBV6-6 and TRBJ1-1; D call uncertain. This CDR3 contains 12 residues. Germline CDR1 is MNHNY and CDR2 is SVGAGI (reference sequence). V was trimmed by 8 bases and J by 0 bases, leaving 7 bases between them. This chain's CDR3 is CASCYLNTEAFF. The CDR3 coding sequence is TGTGCCAGCTGCTACTTGAACACTGAAGCTTTCTTT.

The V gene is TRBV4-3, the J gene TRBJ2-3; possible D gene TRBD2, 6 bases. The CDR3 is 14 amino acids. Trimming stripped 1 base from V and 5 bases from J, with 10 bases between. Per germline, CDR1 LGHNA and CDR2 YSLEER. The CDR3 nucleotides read TGCGCCAGCAGCCAAGCACTCGGGGGAGATACGCAGTATTTT. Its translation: CASSQALGGDTQYF.

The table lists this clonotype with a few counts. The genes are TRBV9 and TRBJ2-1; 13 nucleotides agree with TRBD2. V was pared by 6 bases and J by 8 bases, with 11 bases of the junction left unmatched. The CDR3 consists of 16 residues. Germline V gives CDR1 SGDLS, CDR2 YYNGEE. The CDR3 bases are TGTGCCAGCACAAAAACCGGGACTAGCGGGAAACATGAGCAGTTCTTC. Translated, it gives CASTKTGTSGKHEQFF. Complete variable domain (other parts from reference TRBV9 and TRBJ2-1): DSGVTQTPKHLITATGQRVTLRCSPRSGDLSVYWYQQSLDQGLQFLIQYYNGEERAKGNILERFSAQQFPDLHSELNLSSLELGDSALYFCASTKTGTSGKHEQFFGPGTRLTVL.

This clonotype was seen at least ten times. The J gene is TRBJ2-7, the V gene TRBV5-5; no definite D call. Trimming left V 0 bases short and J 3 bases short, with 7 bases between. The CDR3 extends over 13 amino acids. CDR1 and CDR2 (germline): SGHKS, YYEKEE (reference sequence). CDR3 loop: CASSLGLDYEQYF. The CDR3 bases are TGTGCCAGCAGCTTGGGACTGGACTACGAGCAGTACTTC. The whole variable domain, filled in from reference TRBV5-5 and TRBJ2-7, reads DAGVTQSPTHLIKTRGQQVTLRCSPISGHKSVSWYQQVLGQGPQFIFQYYEKEERGRGNFPDRFSARQFPNYSSELNVNALLLGDSALYLCASSLGLDYEQYFGPGTRLTVT.

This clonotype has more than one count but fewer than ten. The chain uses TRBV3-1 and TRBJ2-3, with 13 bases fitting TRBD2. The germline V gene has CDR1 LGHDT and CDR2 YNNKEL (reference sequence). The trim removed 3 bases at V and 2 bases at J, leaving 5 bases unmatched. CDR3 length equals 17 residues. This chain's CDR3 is CASSHRLAGGYTDTQYF. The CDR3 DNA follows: TGTGCCAGCAGCCACCGACTAGCGGGGGGATACACAGATACGCAGTATTTT.

The CDR3 spells CASRLGASGSAGELFF. CDR3 DNA: TGTGCCAGCAGATTAGGGGCTAGCGGGAGTGCCGGGGAGCTGTTTTTT. The chain combines TRBV28 with TRBJ2-2; 10 positions match TRBD2. From germline, CDR1 is MDHEN and CDR2 SYDVKM. This CDR3 has 16 amino acids. J gave up 6 bases and V 6 bases, and 10 bases lay outside the gene matches.

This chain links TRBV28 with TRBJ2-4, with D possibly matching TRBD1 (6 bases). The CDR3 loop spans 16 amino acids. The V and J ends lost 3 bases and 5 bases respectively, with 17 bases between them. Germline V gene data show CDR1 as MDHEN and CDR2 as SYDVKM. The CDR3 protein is CASSFLSGRGENIQYF. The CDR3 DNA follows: TGTGCCAGCAGTTTCTTGTCGGGCAGGGGAGAAAACATTCAGTACTTC. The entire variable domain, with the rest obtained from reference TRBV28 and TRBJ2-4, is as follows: DVKVTQSSRYLVKRTGEKVFLECVQDMDHENMFWYRQDPGLGLRLIYFSYDVKMKEKGDIPEGYSVSREKKERFSLILESASTNQTSMYLCASSFLSGRGENIQYFGAGTRLSVL.

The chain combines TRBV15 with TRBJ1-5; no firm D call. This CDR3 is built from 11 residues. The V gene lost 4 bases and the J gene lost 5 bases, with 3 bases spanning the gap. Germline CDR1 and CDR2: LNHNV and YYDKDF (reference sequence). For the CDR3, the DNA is TGTGCCACCAGCACCGATCAGCCCCAGCATTTT. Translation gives CATSTDQPQHF.

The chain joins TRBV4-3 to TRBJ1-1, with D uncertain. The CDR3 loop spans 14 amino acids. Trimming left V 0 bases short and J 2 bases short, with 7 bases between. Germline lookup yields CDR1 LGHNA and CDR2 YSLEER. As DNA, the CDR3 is TGCGCCAGCAGCCAAGATCTAGTCAACACTGAAGCTTTCTTT. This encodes CASSQDLVNTEAFF.

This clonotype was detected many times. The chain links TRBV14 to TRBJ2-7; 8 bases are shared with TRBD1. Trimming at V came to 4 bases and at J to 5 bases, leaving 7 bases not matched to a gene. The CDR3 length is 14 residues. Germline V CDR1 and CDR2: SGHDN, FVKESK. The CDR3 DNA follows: TGTGCCAGCAGCCGATTGGACAGGGACCACGAGCAGTACTTC. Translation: CASSRLDRDHEQYF.

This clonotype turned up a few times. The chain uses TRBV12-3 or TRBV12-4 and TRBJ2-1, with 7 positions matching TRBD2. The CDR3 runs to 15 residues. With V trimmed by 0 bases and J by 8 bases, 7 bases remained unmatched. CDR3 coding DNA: TGTGCCAGCAGTTTAGCAGGTGGCGGGAGATATGAGCAGTTCTTC. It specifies CASSLAGGGRYEQFF.

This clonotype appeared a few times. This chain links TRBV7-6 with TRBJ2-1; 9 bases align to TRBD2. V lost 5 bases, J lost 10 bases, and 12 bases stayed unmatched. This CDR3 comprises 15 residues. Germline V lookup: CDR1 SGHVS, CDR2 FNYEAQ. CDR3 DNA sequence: TGTGCCAGCAGCCCCATACGGGGCGGGGGGGCCGAGCAGTTCTTC. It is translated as CASSPIRGGGAEQFF.